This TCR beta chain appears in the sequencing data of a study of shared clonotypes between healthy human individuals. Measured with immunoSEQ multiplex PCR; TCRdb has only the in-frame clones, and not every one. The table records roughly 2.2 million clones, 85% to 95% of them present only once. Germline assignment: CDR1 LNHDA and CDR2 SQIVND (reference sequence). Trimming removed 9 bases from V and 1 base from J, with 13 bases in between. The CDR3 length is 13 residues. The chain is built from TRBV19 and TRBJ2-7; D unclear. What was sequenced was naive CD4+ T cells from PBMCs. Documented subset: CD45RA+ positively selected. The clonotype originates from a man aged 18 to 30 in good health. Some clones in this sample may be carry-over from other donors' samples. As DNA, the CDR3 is TGTGCCAGCTGGGAAGGGTCTTCCTACGAGCAGTACTTC. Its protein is CASWEGSSYEQYF.